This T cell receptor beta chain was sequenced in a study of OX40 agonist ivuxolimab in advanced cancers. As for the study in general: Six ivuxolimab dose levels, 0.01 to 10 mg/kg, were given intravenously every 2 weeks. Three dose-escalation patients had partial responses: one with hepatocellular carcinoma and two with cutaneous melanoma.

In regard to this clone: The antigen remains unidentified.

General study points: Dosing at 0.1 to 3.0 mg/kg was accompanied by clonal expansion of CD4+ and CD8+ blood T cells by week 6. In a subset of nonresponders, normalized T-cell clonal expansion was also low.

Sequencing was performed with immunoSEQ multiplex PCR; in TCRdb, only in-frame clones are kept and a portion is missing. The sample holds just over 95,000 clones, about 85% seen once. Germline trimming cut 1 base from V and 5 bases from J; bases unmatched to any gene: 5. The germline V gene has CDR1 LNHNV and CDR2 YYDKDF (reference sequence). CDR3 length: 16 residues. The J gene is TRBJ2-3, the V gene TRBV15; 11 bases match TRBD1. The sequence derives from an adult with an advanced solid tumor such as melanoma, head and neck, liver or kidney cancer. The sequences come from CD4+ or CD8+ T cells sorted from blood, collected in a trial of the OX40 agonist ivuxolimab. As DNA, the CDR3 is TGTGCCACCAGCAGAGGGGGAGGGACAGGGGGAGATACGCAGTATTTT. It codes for CATSRGGGTGGDTQYF.